The 29 T cell receptor beta chains reported below all come from one sample, sequenced in a study of OX40 agonist ivuxolimab in advanced cancers. The assay was immunoSEQ multiplex PCR, and TCRdb's table has in-frame clones only and misses some. The sample lists some 70,000 clones; about 87% were seen once. Source: CD4+ or CD8+ T cells sorted from blood, taken in a trial of the OX40 agonist ivuxolimab. These receptors were obtained from an adult with an advanced solid tumor such as melanoma, head and neck, liver or kidney cancer.

This clone was seen a single time. This chain connects TRBV7-9 to TRBJ2-3, with 13 bases fitting TRBD2. The V gene's germline CDR1 is SEHNR and CDR2 FQNEAQ (reference sequence). The length of the CDR3 is 16 residues. Losses at the gene ends were 5 bases for V and 5 bases for J; bases not matched to a gene: 7. For the CDR3, the DNA is TGTGCCAGCAGCGCCACCCGGACTAGCGGGGGAGATACGCAGTATTTT. This sequence encodes CASSATRTSGGDTQYF. The variable domain in full, with the rest retrieved from reference TRBV7-9 and TRBJ2-3, is DTGVSQNPRHKITKRGQNVTFRCDPISEHNRLYWYRQTLGQGPEFLTYFQNEAQLEKSRLLSDRFSAERPKGSFSTLEIQRTEQGDSAMYLCASSATRTSGGDTQYFGPGTRLTVL.

The chain has TRBV19 and TRBJ2-3; the D is unclear. Germline V gives CDR1 LNHDA, CDR2 SQIVND (reference sequence). CDR3 length: 10 residues. Trimming removed 7 bases from V and 2 bases from J, with 1 base in between. CDR3 nucleotide sequence: TGTGCCAGTATCACAGATACGCAGTATTTT. Protein product: CASITDTQYF.

V usage is TRBV6-5 and J usage is TRBJ2-3, with 10 bases identical to TRBD2. Looked up from germline, CDR1 is MNHEY and CDR2 is SVGAGI. V lost 4 bases, J lost 6 bases, and 7 bases stayed unmatched. This CDR3 is 15 amino acids long. The CDR3 region is CASSWTSGYIDTQYF. CDR3 nucleotides: TGTGCCAGCAGTTGGACTAGCGGTTATATCGATACGCAGTATTTT.

The gene calls are TRBV19 and TRBJ2-7; 7 bases map to TRBD1. The germline V gene encodes CDR1 LNHDA and CDR2 SQIVND (reference sequence). The CDR3 extends over 13 amino acids. Trimming took 6 bases from V and 3 from J; bases not matched to a gene: 5. The CDR3: CASSPGQIYEQYF. CDR3 in DNA: TGTGCCAGTAGCCCGGGACAGATCTACGAGCAGTACTTC.

The chain recombines TRBV5-1 with TRBJ2-5, with 7 bases aligning to TRBD1. Germline V gene sequence: CDR1 SGHRS, CDR2 YFSETQ. V lost 4 bases and J lost 4; bases outside the gene matches: 7. This CDR3 region has 14 residues. This chain's CDR3 is CASSPSGQTETQYF. The CDR3 DNA reads as TGCGCCAGCAGCCCCTCGGGACAGACAGAGACCCAGTACTTC.

The chain combines TRBV28 with TRBJ2-5; unclear D gene. CDR3 length: 13 residues. CDR1 is MDHEN and CDR2 is SYDVKM in the germline V gene. V was cut by 5 bases and J by 1 base, with 8 bases left in between. CDR3 in amino acids: CASSETVQETQYF. The CDR3 bases are TGTGCCAGCAGTGAAACAGTCCAAGAGACCCAGTACTTC.

This rearrangement joins TRBV19 to TRBJ2-1, with TRBD2 matching over 9 bases. Germline V gene lookup returns CDR1 LNHDA and CDR2 SQIVND (reference sequence). The CDR3 contains 17 residues. V lost 5 bases, J lost 0 bases, and 8 bases stayed unmatched. The CDR3 reads CASSSAGGSSSYNEQFF. The CDR3, as DNA: TGTGCCAGTAGTTCGGCGGGAGGGTCAAGCTCCTACAATGAGCAGTTCTTC. The whole variable domain, remainder taken from reference TRBV19 and TRBJ2-1, is DGGITQSPKYLFRKEGQNVTLSCEQNLNHDAMYWYRQDPGQGLRLIYYSQIVNDFQKGDIAEGYSVSREKKESFPLTVTSAQKNPTAFYLCASSSAGGSSSYNEQFFGPGTRLTVL.

This rearrangement joins TRBV6-1 to TRBJ2-2; the match to TRBD1 covers 9 bases. The CDR3 runs to 15 residues. Per the germline V gene, CDR1 is MNHNS and CDR2 is SASEGT. Trimming cost V 7 bases and J 5 bases; bases outside gene matches: 8. This CDR3 is CASTNRGLGTGELFF. The DNA for the CDR3 is TGTGCCAGCACCAACAGGGGGCTGGGAACCGGGGAGCTGTTTTTT.

The gene calls are TRBV7-7 and TRBJ2-1; 8 bases map to TRBD1. The length of the CDR3 is 15 residues. Germline assignment: CDR1 SSHAT and CDR2 FNYEAQ (reference sequence). Trimming at V came to 5 bases and at J to 1 base, leaving 4 bases not matched to a gene. The chain's CDR3 is CASSQDRASYNEQFF. The CDR3, as DNA: TGTGCCAGCAGCCAGGACAGGGCTTCCTACAATGAGCAGTTCTTC.

This sequence joins TRBV11-3 and TRBJ2-4; maybe TRBD2 (5 bases). Trimming took 2 bases from V and 3 from J, leaving 8 bases between them. CDR1 and CDR2 from the germline V gene are SGHNT and YENEEA. The CDR3 totals 14 residues. Written as DNA, the CDR3 is TGTGCCAGCAGCTTAAGAGGGTTCAAAAACATTCAGTACTTC. Translating gives CASSLRGFKNIQYF.

V is TRBV28 and J is TRBJ1-4, with unresolved D. This CDR3 comprises 13 residues. V was trimmed by 5 bases and J by 7 bases, leaving 11 bases between them. The germline V gene encodes CDR1 MDHEN and CDR2 SYDVKM. DNA for the CDR3: TGTGCCAGCAGTCCCCTTCCAGTTGAAAAACTGTTTTTT. Translated: CASSPLPVEKLFF.

CDR3 amino acids: CASSLRQGSDYGYTF. CDR3 in DNA: TGTGCCAGCAGTTTAAGGCAGGGGAGCGACTATGGCTACACCTTC. J is TRBJ1-2 and V is TRBV28; tentative D call: TRBD1 (6 bases). V was clipped by 2 bases and J by 3 bases, with 13 bases between them. The V gene's germline CDR1 is MDHEN and CDR2 SYDVKM. The CDR3 spans 15 residues.

This chain connects TRBV7-2 to TRBJ2-7, with a possible D match to TRBD2 (5 bases). Per the germline V gene, CDR1 is SGHTA and CDR2 is FQGNSA. The CDR3 has 15 residues. Between the trimmed V and J ends, which lost 5 bases and 3 bases, there was a span of 17 bases. The chain's CDR3 is CASSPVGVPYYEQYF. For the CDR3, the DNA is TGTGCCAGCAGCCCCGTGGGAGTACCCTACTACGAGCAGTACTTC.

The chain joins TRBV28 to TRBJ2-5; 12 bases are a match to TRBD1. Trimming took 3 bases from V and 5 from J; bases not matched to a gene: 4. CDR3 size: 15 residues. In germline, CDR1 is MDHEN, CDR2 SYDVKM. CDR3 DNA sequence: TGTGCCAGCAGTTTCGGGACAGGGGGCGTTGAGACCCAGTACTTC. Translation gives CASSFGTGGVETQYF.

The CDR3: CASKRTGQGMEKLFF. CDR3 in DNA: TGTGCCAGCAAACGTACTGGACAGGGTATGGAAAAACTGTTTTTT. This rearrangement joins TRBV19 to TRBJ1-4, with 8 bases identical to TRBD1. This CDR3 is built from 15 residues. After removal of 9 bases from V and 8 bases from J, the junction contained 14 bases not matched to a gene. Looked up from germline, CDR1 is LNHDA and CDR2 is SQIVND (reference sequence). The full variable domain, with the rest looked up from reference TRBV19 and TRBJ1-4, is DGGITQSPKYLFRKEGQNVTLSCEQNLNHDAMYWYRQDPGQGLRLIYYSQIVNDFQKGDIAEGYSVSREKKESFPLTVTSAQKNPTAFYLCASKRTGQGMEKLFFGSGTQLSVL.

The CDR3 DNA reads TGTGCCAGCAGCTTATTGAGGGGAACTGGGGCCAACGTCCTGACTTTC. Protein product: CASSLLRGTGANVLTF. The genes are TRBV11-2 and TRBJ2-6; D possibly uses TRBD1 or TRBD2 (5 bases each). This CDR3 is 16 amino acids long. Germline CDR1 SGHAT, CDR2 FQNNGV. The V and J ends lost 2 bases and 2 bases respectively, with 10 bases between them. The full variable domain, its missing parts supplied by reference TRBV11-2 and TRBJ2-6, is EAGVAQSPRYKIIEKRQSVAFWCNPISGHATLYWYQQILGQGPKLLIQFQNNGVVDDSQLPKDRFSAERLKGVDSTLKIQPAKLEDSAVYLCASSLLRGTGANVLTFGAGSRLTVL.

The genes are TRBV4-1 and TRBJ2-3; 9 nucleotides agree with TRBD2. The CDR3 has 17 amino acids. Germline V gene data show CDR1 as MGHRA and CDR2 as YSYEKL. V was clipped by 1 base and J by 2 bases; unmatched bases: 7. CDR3 in amino acids: CASSQVASGANTDTQYF. The DNA of the CDR3 is TGCGCCAGCAGCCAAGTGGCTAGCGGGGCCAACACAGATACGCAGTATTTT.

The chain recombines TRBV6-5 with TRBJ1-1; TRBD1 is a possible D gene (6 bases). Looked up from germline, CDR1 is MNHEY and CDR2 is SVGAGI. The CDR3 sequence is 13 residues long. V lost 6 bases to trimming and J lost 3 bases, with 11 bases between them. The CDR3 sequence is CASRRGRDTEAFF. CDR3 DNA sequence: TGTGCCAGCAGGAGGGGGAGGGACACTGAAGCTTTCTTT.

This clone was counted between two and nine times. The V and J genes are TRBV7-8 and TRBJ2-5; no clear D. The CDR3 consists of 11 residues. Germline CDR1 is SGHVS and CDR2 is FQNEAQ. Between the trimmed V and J ends, which lost 1 base and 5 bases, there was a span of 2 bases. The CDR3, as DNA: TGTGCCAGCAGCTTAGATGAGACCCAGTACTTC. It specifies CASSLDETQYF.

The chain combines TRBV5-1 with TRBJ1-2, with D possibly being TRBD1 (6 bases). CDR3 length: 14 residues. The V gene's germline CDR1 is SGHRS and CDR2 YFSETQ. The V end was cut by 0 bases, the J end by 6 bases, with 12 bases between. The CDR3 DNA follows: TGCGCCAGCAGCTTGGATGGCCGGGGGCATGGCTACACCTTC. The encoded protein is CASSLDGRGHGYTF.

The rearrangement links TRBV2 to TRBJ2-3, with D uncertain. The CDR3 sequence is 12 residues long. The germline V and J ends were trimmed by 4 bases and 5 bases, with 7 bases remaining between them. CDR1 is SNHLY and CDR2 is FYNNEI in the germline V gene. Here the CDR3 DNA reads TGTGCCAGCAGTGGTTACAAAGATACGCAGTATTTT. Translating it yields CASSGYKDTQYF.

The chain employs TRBV4-3 and TRBJ1-2; weak D call: TRBD1 (6 bases). This CDR3 comprises 15 residues. V dropped 0 bases and J dropped 5 bases, with 13 bases sitting between them. Germline CDR1 reads LGHNA; CDR2 reads YSLEER. The CDR3 region is CASSQDRQGIYGYTF. The CDR3 DNA reads TGCGCCAGCAGCCAAGATCGGCAGGGGATATATGGCTACACCTTC.

This chain joins TRBV14 and TRBJ1-2, with D unresolved. This CDR3 spans 12 amino acids. V lost 0 bases and J lost 8, with 7 bases in between. CDR1 SGHDN and CDR2 FVKESK come from the germline V gene. The CDR3 bases are TGTGCCAGCAGCCAAGACGTGGGAGGCTACACCTTC. Translating it yields CASSQDVGGYTF.

V gene TRBV27 combines with J gene TRBJ2-1; unclear D gene. Germline V gene data show CDR1 as MNHEY and CDR2 as SMNVEV (reference sequence). CDR3 size: 16 residues. V lost 2 bases and J 4 bases, leaving 15 bases between the germline ends. The CDR3 sequence: CASSLTGGPPYNEQFF. In DNA form, the CDR3 reads TGTGCCAGCAGTTTAACGGGTGGGCCACCGTACAATGAGCAGTTCTTC.

This sequence joins TRBV15 and TRBJ1-3; 12 bases agree with TRBD1. The germline V gene has CDR1 LNHNV and CDR2 YYDKDF (reference sequence). This CDR3 has 16 amino acids. V shed 3 bases, J shed 4 bases, and the junction held 4 bases outside the gene matches. CDR3 amino acids: CATSRGQGAQGNTIYF. The DNA for the CDR3 is TGTGCCACCAGCAGGGGACAGGGGGCGCAGGGAAACACCATATATTTT.

V gene TRBV4-1 combines with J gene TRBJ2-3; TRBD2 aligns across 7 bases. Germline values: CDR1 MGHRA, CDR2 YSYEKL. This CDR3 is built from 19 residues. V lost 0 bases and J lost 0; bases outside the gene matches: 12. The CDR3 DNA reads TGCGCCAGCAGCCAAGATCCCCCTCGACTAGCAGCTAGCACAGATACGCAGTATTTT. It encodes CASSQDPPRLAASTDTQYF.

J is TRBJ2-4 and V is TRBV29-1; D possibly uses TRBD1 or TRBD2 (5 bases each). Germline lookup yields CDR1 SQVTM and CDR2 ANQGSEA. V was pared by 1 base and J by 8 bases, with 9 bases between. The CDR3 length is 12 residues. For the CDR3, the DNA is TGCAGCGTTGAAGGGGTGGGGGACATTCAGTACTTC. Its translation: CSVEGVGDIQYF.

CDR3 sequence reads: CASSLPGGHEQFF. CDR3 nucleotides: TGTGCCAGCAGTTTACCAGGGGGCCATGAGCAGTTCTTC. The chain recombines TRBV7-3 with TRBJ2-1, with TRBD1 matching over 8 bases. CDR1 SGHTA and CDR2 FQGTGA come from the germline V gene. This CDR3 has 13 residues. The junction had 6 bases not matched to a gene; V was cut back by 6 bases and J by 8 bases. Combining the CDR3 with reference TRBV7-3 and TRBJ2-1 gives the whole variable domain GAGVSQTPSNKVTEKGKYVELRCDPISGHTALYWYRQSLGQGPEFLIYFQGTGAADDSGLPNDRFFAVRPEGSVSTLKIQRTERGDSAVYLCASSLPGGHEQFFGPGTRLTVL.

This chain links TRBV7-9 with TRBJ2-6; D unclear. The V end lost 3 bases, the J end lost 0 bases, and 9 bases lay between the germline ends. This CDR3 spans 16 amino acids. CDR1 and CDR2 from the germline V gene are SEHNR and FQNEAQ (reference sequence). The CDR3: CASSLTPDSGANVLTF. CDR3 sequence (DNA): TGTGCCAGCAGCTTGACCCCCGACTCTGGGGCCAACGTCCTGACTTTC.